The rows below give T cell receptor beta chains drawn from one sample of a study of post-analysis software for immune sequencing data. TCRdb re-derived calls from the PCR reads in MiXCR, one entry per CDR3 protein. The table has roughly 200,000 distinct CDR3 sequences, approximately 29% seen once. Sequencing was done on a sample of blood. Receptors originate from a girl aged 2-17 years with multiple sclerosis. CDR3s include the opening cysteine and the closing phenylalanine or tryptophan.

cdr3_aa	v_call	j_call
CASSLQTTGNRPQHF	TRBV5-6	TRBJ1-5
CSATGAGASYEQYF	TRBV20-1	TRBJ2-7
CASSLGGQGAFF	TRBV5-1	TRBJ1-1
CAWSVSGTHGYTF	TRBV30	TRBJ1-2
CASSPAKGVAEITYKQYF	TRBV5-1	TRBJ2-7
CSARYSNSYEQYF	TRBV20-1	TRBJ2-7
CASSGGQGEETQYF	TRBV12-3/TRBV12-4	TRBJ2-5
CASSPRVGSNQPQHF	TRBV3-1	TRBJ1-5
CASRPRGEVAETQYF	TRBV28	TRBJ2-5
CASSLGAYYGYTF	TRBV7-2	TRBJ1-2
CAIRSTDTQYF	TRBV14	TRBJ2-3
CATRCGLAGSEQYF	TRBV12-3/TRBV12-4	TRBJ2-7
CASSLVWRAGDTEAFF	TRBV7-2	TRBJ1-1
CASSFFHPLQVRGGTEAFF	TRBV5-1	TRBJ1-1
CASSLVGGGGTGEFF	TRBV7-2	TRBJ2-1
CSVEREVSTDTQYF	TRBV29-1	TRBJ2-3
CASGRQGQSSTDTQYF	TRBV12-3/TRBV12-4	TRBJ2-3